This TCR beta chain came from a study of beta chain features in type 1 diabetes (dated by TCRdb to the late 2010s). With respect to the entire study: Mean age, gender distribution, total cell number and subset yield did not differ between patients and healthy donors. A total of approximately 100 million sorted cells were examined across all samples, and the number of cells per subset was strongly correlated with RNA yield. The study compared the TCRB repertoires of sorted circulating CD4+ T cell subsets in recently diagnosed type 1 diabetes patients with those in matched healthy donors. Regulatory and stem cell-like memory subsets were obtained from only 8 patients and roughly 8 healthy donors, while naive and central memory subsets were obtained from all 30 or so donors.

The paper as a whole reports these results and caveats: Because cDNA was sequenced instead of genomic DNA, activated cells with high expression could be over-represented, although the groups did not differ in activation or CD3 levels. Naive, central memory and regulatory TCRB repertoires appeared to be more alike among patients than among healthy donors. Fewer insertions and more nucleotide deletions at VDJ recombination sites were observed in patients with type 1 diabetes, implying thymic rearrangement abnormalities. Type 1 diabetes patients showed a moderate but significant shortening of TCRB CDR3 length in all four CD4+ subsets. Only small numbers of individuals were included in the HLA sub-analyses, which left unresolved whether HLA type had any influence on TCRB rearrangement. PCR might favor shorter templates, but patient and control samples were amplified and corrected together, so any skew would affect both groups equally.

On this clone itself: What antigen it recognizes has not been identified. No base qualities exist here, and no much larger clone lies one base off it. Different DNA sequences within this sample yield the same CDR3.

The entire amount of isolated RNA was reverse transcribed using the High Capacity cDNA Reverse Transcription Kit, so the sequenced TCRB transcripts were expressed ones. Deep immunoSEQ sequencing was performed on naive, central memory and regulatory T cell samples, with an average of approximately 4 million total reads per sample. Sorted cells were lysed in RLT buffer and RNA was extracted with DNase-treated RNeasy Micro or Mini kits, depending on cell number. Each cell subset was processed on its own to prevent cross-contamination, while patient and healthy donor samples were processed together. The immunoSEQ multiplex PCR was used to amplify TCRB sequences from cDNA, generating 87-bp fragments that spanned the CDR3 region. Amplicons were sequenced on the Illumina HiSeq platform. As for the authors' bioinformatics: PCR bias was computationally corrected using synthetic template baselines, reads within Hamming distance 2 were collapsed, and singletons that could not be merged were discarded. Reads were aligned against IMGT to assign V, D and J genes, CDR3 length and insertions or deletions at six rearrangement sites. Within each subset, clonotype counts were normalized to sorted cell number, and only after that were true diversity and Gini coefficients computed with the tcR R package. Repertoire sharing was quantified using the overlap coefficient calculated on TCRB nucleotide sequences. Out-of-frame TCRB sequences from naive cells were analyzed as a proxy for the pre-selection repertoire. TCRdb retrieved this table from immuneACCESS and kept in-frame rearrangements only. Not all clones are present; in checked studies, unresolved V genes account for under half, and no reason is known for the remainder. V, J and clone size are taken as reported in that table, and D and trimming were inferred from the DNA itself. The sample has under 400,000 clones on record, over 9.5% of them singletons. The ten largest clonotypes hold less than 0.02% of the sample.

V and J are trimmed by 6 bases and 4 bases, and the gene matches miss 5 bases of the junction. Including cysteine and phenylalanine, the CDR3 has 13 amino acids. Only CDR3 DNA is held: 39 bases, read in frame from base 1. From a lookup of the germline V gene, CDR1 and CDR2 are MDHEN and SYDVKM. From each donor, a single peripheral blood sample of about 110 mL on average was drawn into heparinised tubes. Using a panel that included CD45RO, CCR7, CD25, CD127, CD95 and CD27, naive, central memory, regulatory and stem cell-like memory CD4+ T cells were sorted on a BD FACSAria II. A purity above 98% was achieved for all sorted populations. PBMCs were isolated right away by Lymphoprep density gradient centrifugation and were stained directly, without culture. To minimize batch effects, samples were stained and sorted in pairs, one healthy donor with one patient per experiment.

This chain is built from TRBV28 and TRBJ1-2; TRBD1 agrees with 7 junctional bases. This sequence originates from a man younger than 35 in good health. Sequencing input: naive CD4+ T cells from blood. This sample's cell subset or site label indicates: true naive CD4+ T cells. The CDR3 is CASSLTGFYGYTF. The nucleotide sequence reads TGTGCCAGCAGCCTGACAGGGTTCTATGGCTACACCTTC.